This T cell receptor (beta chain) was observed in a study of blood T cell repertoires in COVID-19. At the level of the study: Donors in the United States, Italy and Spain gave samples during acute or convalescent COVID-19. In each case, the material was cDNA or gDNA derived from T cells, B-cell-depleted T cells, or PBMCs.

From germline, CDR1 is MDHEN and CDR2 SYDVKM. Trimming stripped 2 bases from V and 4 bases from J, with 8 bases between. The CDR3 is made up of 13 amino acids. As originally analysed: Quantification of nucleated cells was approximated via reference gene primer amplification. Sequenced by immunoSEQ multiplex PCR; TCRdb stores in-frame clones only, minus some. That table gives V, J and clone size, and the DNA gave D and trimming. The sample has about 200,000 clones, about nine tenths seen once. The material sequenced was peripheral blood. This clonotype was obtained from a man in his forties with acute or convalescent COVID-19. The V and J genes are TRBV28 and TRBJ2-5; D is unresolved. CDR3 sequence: CASSLPPRETQYF. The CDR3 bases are TGTGCCAGCAGTTTACCCCCTAGAGAGACCCAGTACTTC.